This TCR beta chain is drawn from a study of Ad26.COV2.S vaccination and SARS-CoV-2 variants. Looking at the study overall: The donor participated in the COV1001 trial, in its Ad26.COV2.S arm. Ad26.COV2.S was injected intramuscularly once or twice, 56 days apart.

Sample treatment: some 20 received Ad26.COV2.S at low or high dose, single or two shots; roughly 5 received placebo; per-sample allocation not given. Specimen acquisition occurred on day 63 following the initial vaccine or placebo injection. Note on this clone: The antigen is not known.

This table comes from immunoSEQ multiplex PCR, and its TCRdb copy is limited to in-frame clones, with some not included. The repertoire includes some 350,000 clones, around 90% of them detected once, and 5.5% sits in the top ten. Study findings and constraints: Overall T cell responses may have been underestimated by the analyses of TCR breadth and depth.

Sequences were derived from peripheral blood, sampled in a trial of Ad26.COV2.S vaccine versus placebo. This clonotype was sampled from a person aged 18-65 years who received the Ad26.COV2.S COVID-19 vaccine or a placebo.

CDR3 nucleotides: TGTGCCAGCAGCTTACACGGATCCGAAACCTACAATGAGCAGTTCTTC. This gives the protein CASSLHGSETYNEQFF. This chain connects TRBV7-9 to TRBJ2-1; no definite D call. CDR1 is SEHNR, CDR2 FQNEAQ, per germline (reference sequence). The CDR3 has 16 residues. Trimming took off 2 bases at V and 2 bases at J, with 13 bases between the two ends.